This is a list of T cell receptor beta chains from one sample in a study of blood T cells in healthy people across ages. TCRdb reanalysed the 5' RACE reads using MiXCR and keeps one entry per CDR3 protein. The table records about 1.8 million distinct CDR3 sequences, approximately 50% of them present only once. What was sequenced was blood. These receptors came from a woman aged 40 to 49 in good health. Both conserved end residues are part of each CDR3. D genes are given only for firm matches. Some rows have no size entry. The others give once, few or many, or a class for an expanded clone.

>TRBJ1-1|TRBV28|few|-
CASSLSRNLNTEAFF
TGTGCCAGCAGTTTATCAAGGAACTTGAACACTGAAGCTTTCTTT
>TRBJ2-1|TRBV27|few|-
CASSLSHEYNEQFF
TGTGCCAGCAGTTTATCCCACGAGTACAATGAGCAGTTCTTC
>TRBJ1-2|TRBV20-1|-|-
CSARDTDVRARSGYTF
TGCAGTGCTAGAGATACGGATGTCAGGGCTCGTTCGGGCTACACCTTC
>TRBJ2-1|TRBV20-1|-|TRBD2
CSARDPREGHNEQFF
TGCAGTGCTAGAGACCCCCGGGAGGGCCACAATGAGCAGTTCTTC
>TRBJ2-5|TRBV6-2/TRBV6-3|-|-
CASSYRVILGETQYF
TGTGCCAGCAGTTACCGAGTTATTCTGGGGGAGACCCAGTACTTC
>TRBJ2-3|TRBV6-6|few|TRBD2
CASISGGRPDTQYF
TGTGCCAGCATTAGCGGGGGGCGCCCAGATACGCAGTATTTT
>TRBJ1-4|TRBV7-8|-|-
CASSLGILGGNSVGEKLFF
TGTGCCAGCAGCTTAGGCATTTTGGGGGGAAATAGTGTTGGTGAAAAACTGTTTTTT
>TRBJ1-1|TRBV28|few|-
CASTLPGDAGQNTEAFF
TGTGCCAGCACCCTGCCGGGAGATGCAGGGCAGAACACTGAAGCTTTCTTT
>TRBJ2-7|TRBV12-3/TRBV12-4|once|-
CASSLRITYEQYF
TGTGCCAGCAGTTTACGGATCACCTACGAGCAGTACTTC
>TRBJ1-1|TRBV6-5|-|-
CASSYSLENTEAFF
TGTGCCAGCAGTTACTCGTTAGAGAACACTGAAGCTTTCTTT
>TRBJ1-1|TRBV5-1|-|-
CASSSQWGAGMNTEAFF
TGCGCCAGCAGCTCTCAGTGGGGGGCTGGAATGAACACTGAAGCTTTCTTT
>TRBJ2-7|TRBV20-1|-|TRBD2
CSALSGVSYEQYF
TGCAGTGCTCTTAGCGGGGTCTCCTACGAGCAGTACTTC
>TRBJ2-7|TRBV6-5|-|-
CASREDRLGEQYF
TGTGCCAGCAGGGAAGACAGGTTGGGCGAGCAGTACTTC
>TRBJ2-1|TRBV4-1|few|-
CASSQGTTKVDEQFF
TGCGCCAGCAGCCAAGGGACTACCAAAGTGGATGAGCAGTTCTTC
>TRBJ2-1|TRBV18|-|TRBD2
CASSPLGGAVGNEQFF
TGTGCCAGCTCACCACTCGGGGGGGCCGTGGGAAATGAGCAGTTCTTC
>TRBJ1-5|TRBV20-1|-|-
CSARRRHSSISNQPQHF
TGCAGTGCTAGGCGACGGCACAGTTCAATTAGCAATCAGCCCCAGCATTTT
>TRBJ2-3|TRBV7-2|-|TRBD2
CASSLALWTSEADTQYF
TGTGCCAGCAGCTTAGCGCTTTGGACTAGCGAGGCAGATACGCAGTATTTT
>TRBJ2-1|TRBV6-1|-|-
CASSEILASDEQFF
TGTGCCAGCAGTGAAATCCTAGCGAGCGATGAGCAGTTCTTC
>TRBJ2-5|TRBV4-2|-|-
CASSKGWGEESQYF
TGTGCCAGCAGCAAGGGATGGGGGGAAGAGTCCCAGTACTTC
>TRBJ1-4|TRBV7-2|few|TRBD1
CASSLTGGRGYEKLFF
TGTGCCAGCAGCTTAACAGGGGGCAGGGGGTATGAAAAACTGTTTTTT
>TRBJ2-2|TRBV4-2|-|TRBD2
CASSQEVLAANTGELFF
TGTGCCAGCAGCCAAGAAGTTCTAGCGGCGAACACCGGGGAGCTGTTTTTT
>TRBJ2-5|TRBV2|-|-
CAREQLQETQYF
TGTGCCAGAGAGCAGTTACAAGAGACCCAGTACTTC
>TRBJ2-7|TRBV2|-|-
CASSDGSVSGTRYF
TGTGCCAGCAGTGACGGGAGCGTCTCTGGGACCCGGTACTTC
>TRBJ2-3|TRBV6-5|-|-
CASRGQSLNTDTQYF
TGTGCCAGCAGGGGACAATCCCTAAACACAGATACGCAGTATTTT
>TRBJ2-5|TRBV7-2|-|TRBD2
CAGRSGTSGTVETQYF
TGTGCCGGCAGATCAGGGACTAGCGGAACCGTAGAGACCCAGTACTTC
>TRBJ2-6|TRBV18|-|TRBD1
CASSPTTGVGANVLTF
TGTGCCAGCTCACCGACAACAGGGGTCGGGGCCAACGTCCTGACTTTC
>TRBJ1-4|TRBV14|-|-
CASSPWSDEKLFF
TGTGCCAGCAGCCCTTGGTCCGATGAAAAACTGTTTTTT
>TRBJ2-7|TRBV6-2/TRBV6-3|-|-
CASSYSTRLGREQYF
TGTGCCAGCAGTTACTCCACCCGATTGGGTCGCGAGCAGTACTTC
>TRBJ1-2|TRBV4-2|-|-
CASSQVGRQGGYGYTF
TGTGCCAGCAGCCAAGTGGGACGGCAGGGAGGCTATGGCTACACCTTC
>TRBJ2-1|TRBV4-3|-|-
CASSQGLGDMYNEQFF
TGCGCCAGCAGCCAAGGCCTAGGAGATATGTACAATGAGCAGTTCTTC
>TRBJ2-1|TRBV12-3/TRBV12-4|-|-
CASTMLYNEQFF
TGTGCCAGCACCATGCTATATAACGAGCAGTTCTTC
>TRBJ2-6|TRBV20-1|-|-
CSARAAAGANVLTF
TGCAGTGCTAGAGCGGCAGCTGGGGCCAACGTCCTGACTTTC
>TRBJ2-2|TRBV11-3|-|-
CASSFLQAGELFF
TGTGCCAGCAGTTTTCTACAGGCCGGGGAGCTTTTTTTT
>TRBJ2-6|TRBV3-1|-|-
CASSQDPRPAAGANVLTF
TGTGCCAGCAGCCAAGACCCCCGTCCGGCAGCTGGGGCCAACGTCCTGACTTTC
>TRBJ2-5|TRBV7-2|few|-
CASSLDRGARETQYF
TGTGCCAGCAGCTTAGATCGAGGGGCCAGAGAGACCCAGTACTTC
>TRBJ2-1|TRBV4-3|-|-
CASSQEWGNNEQFF
TGCGCCAGCAGCCAAGAGTGGGGAAACAATGAGCAGTTCTTC
>TRBJ2-7|TRBV6-5|-|TRBD1
CASSYHGTGGNIPYEQYF
TGTGCCAGCAGTTACCATGGGACAGGGGGAAATATTCCCTACGAGCAGTACTTC
>TRBJ1-2|TRBV6-5|-|-
CASSKLGQNYGYTF
TGTGCCAGCAGCAAACTCGGACAGAACTATGGCTACACCTTC
>TRBJ2-4|TRBV2|-|-
CASSLRGVHIQYF
TGTGCCAGCAGCCTCAGGGGGGTGCACATTCAGTACTTC
>TRBJ1-2|TRBV6-2/TRBV6-3|-|-
CASRRPDSGDYGYTF
TGTGCCAGCAGACGACCGGACAGTGGAGACTATGGCTACACCTTC
>TRBJ2-1|TRBV4-3|-|-
CASSQAGTGNNERFF
TGCGCCAGCAGCCAAGCCGGGACTGGAAACAATGAGCGGTTCTTC
>TRBJ2-5|TRBV3-1|few|-
CASSVDRILWAQETQYF
TGTGCCAGCAGCGTTGATAGGATTCTCTGGGCACAAGAGACCCAGTACTTC
>TRBJ2-1|TRBV7-9|-|TRBD1
CASRFDREETYNEQFF
TGTGCCAGCAGATTCGACAGGGAAGAGACCTACAATGAGCAGTTCTTC